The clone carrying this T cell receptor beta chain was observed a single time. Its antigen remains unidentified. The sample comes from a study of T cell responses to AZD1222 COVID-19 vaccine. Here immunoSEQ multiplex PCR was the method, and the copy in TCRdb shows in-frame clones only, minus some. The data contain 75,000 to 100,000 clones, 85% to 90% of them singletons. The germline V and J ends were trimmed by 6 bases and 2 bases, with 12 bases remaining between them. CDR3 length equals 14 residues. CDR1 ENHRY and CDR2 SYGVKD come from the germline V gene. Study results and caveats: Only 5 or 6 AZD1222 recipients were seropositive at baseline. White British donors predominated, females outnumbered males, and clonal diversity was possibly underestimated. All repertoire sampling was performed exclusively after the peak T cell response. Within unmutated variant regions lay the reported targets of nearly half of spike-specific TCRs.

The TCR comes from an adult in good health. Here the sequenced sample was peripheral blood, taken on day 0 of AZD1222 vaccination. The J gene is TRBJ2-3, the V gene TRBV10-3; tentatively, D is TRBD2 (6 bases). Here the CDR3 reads CAISGGLNTDTQYF. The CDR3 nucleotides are TGTGCCATCAGCGGAGGACTAAACACAGATACGCAGTATTTT.